These 8 T cell receptor beta chains originate from one sample sequenced in a study of blood T cell repertoires in COVID-19. The assay was immunoSEQ multiplex PCR, and TCRdb's table has in-frame clones only and misses some. The sample yields approximately 200,000 clones, approximately 83% seen once. Sequenced: peripheral blood. These receptors were collected from a human donor with active or convalescent COVID-19. The donor label of this sample is uncertain.

The rearrangement uses TRBV6-1 and TRBJ2-6; D gene ambiguous. Trimming removed 3 bases from V and 3 bases from J, with 9 bases in between. Germline V gives CDR1 MNHNS, CDR2 SASEGT. The CDR3 contains 15 residues. The CDR3: CASSDPVVGANVLTF. The CDR3, as DNA: TGTGCCAGCAGTGACCCAGTCGTTGGGGCCAACGTCCTGACTTTC.

The J gene is TRBJ2-5, the V gene TRBV7-3; 8 nucleotides line up with TRBD1. The CDR3 consists of 15 residues. Germline V gene sequence: CDR1 SGHTA, CDR2 FQGTGA. V lost 2 bases, J lost 5 bases, and 7 bases stayed unmatched. DNA of the CDR3: TGTGCCAGCAGCTTACGGACAGGGATGGGGGAGACCCAGTACTTC. Translating it yields CASSLRTGMGETQYF.

The chain has TRBV7-9 and TRBJ2-3; 7 nucleotides match TRBD2. Germline lookup yields CDR1 SEHNR and CDR2 FQNEAQ (reference sequence). This CDR3 comprises 17 residues. The V segment lost 4 bases and the J segment 7 bases; nucleotides outside the gene matches: 17. CDR3 amino acids: CASSSRDAGDGGNTQYF. The CDR3 nucleotides read TGTGCCAGCAGCTCTCGGGACGCGGGGGACGGGGGGAATACGCAGTATTTT. The full variable domain, completed using reference TRBV7-9 and TRBJ2-3, is DTGVSQNPRHKITKRGQNVTFRCDPISEHNRLYWYRQTLGQGPEFLTYFQNEAQLEKSRLLSDRFSAERPKGSFSTLEIQRTEQGDSAMYLCASSSRDAGDGGNTQYFGPGTRLTVL.

The J gene is TRBJ2-5, the V gene TRBV27; 12 bases align to TRBD2. Looked up from germline, CDR1 is MNHEY and CDR2 is SMNVEV (reference sequence). The CDR3 has 17 residues. V lost 5 bases and J lost 5; bases outside the gene matches: 12. This chain's CDR3 is CASSPPGTSGLRETQYF. The DNA of the CDR3 is TGTGCCAGCAGTCCGCCTGGGACTAGCGGGCTTCGGGAGACCCAGTACTTC.

J is TRBJ1-6 and V is TRBV9, with unresolved D. CDR3 length equals 15 residues. Trimming cost V 4 bases and J 5 bases, with 13 bases left between them. Germline V gene lookup returns CDR1 SGDLS and CDR2 YYNGEE. The CDR3 protein is CASSRGELDNSPLHF. CDR3 in DNA: TGTGCCAGCAGCCGGGGTGAGTTGGATAATTCACCCCTCCACTTT.

The chain employs TRBV5-1 and TRBJ1-5; 7 bases are shared with TRBD1. The V gene's germline CDR1 is SGHRS and CDR2 YFSETQ. The ends lost 0 bases at V and 2 bases at J; junction bases unmatched: 2. The CDR3 has 15 amino acids. The CDR3 DNA reads as TGCGCCAGCAGCTTGGAGGGGGCTCGCAATCAGCCCCAGCATTTT. Amino acid sequence: CASSLEGARNQPQHF.

The rearrangement joins TRBV5-1 to TRBJ2-1; 10 nucleotides align to TRBD1. V lost 4 bases and J lost 4; bases outside the gene matches: 2. Germline V gene data show CDR1 as SGHRS and CDR2 as YFSETQ. The CDR3 contains 14 residues. This chain's CDR3 is CASSKGQGYNEQFF. CDR3 nucleotide sequence: TGCGCCAGCAGCAAGGGACAGGGGTACAATGAGCAGTTCTTC.

The chain recombines TRBV6-6 with TRBJ2-1, with 10 positions matching TRBD2. The trim removed 2 bases at V and 7 bases at J, leaving 5 bases unmatched. Germline V gene data show CDR1 as MNHNY and CDR2 as SVGAGI (reference sequence). This CDR3 spans 15 amino acids. The CDR3 coding sequence is TGTGCCAGCAGTTACACTAGCGGGGTCTTAAATGAGCAGTTCTTC. Protein: CASSYTSGVLNEQFF.